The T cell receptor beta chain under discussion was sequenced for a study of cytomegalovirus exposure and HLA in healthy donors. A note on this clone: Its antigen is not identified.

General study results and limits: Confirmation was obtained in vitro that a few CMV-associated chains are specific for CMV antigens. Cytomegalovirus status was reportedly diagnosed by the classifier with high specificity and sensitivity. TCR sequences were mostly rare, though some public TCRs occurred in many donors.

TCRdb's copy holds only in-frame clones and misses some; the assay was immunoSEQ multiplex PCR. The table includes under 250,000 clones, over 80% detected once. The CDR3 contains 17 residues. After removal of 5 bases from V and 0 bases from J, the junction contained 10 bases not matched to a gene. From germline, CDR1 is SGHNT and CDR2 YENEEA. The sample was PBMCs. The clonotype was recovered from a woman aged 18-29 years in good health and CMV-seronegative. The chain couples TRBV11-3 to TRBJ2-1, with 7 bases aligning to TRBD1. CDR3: CASSRGPAGGSYNEQFF. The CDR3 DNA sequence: TGTGCCAGCAGCAGAGGACCTGCAGGGGGCTCCTACAATGAGCAGTTCTTC.